This T cell receptor beta chain stems from a study of T cells expressing NK-cell markers (dated by TCRdb to 2018 to 2021). Study-level background: Seven to nine donors provided sorted CD3+CD56+NKG2C+, CD3+CD56+NKG2C- and CD3+CD56-NKG2C+ T-cell subsets, whose TCR beta-chain repertoires were profiled. Among the eight sequenced donors, seven were HCMV-seropositive and one was HCMV-seronegative. The eight sequenced donors were randomly selected healthy volunteers, three men and five women. The libraries were sequenced on Illumina HiSeq 2000/2500, MiSeq or NextSeq, producing 2 x 150 bp reads.

CDR1 SGDLS and CDR2 YYNGEE are derived from the germline V gene. The cysteine opens and the phenylalanine closes a CDR3 of 14 amino acids. Nucleotide data are not available. Sequencing was carried out with an Illumina HiSeq 2000. TCR beta cDNA libraries were made by 5'RACE template switching that added a universal primer site and unique molecular identifiers. Priming for cDNA synthesis came from the TCR beta constant segment, and two successive PCR amplification steps followed. In the paper's pipeline: MIGEC handled demultiplexing of the reads and grouping by UMI, while MiTCR was used to assemble and quantify clonotypes. To exclude erroneous sequences, only TCR cDNA sequences supported by at least two reads were retained. Downstream repertoire analysis used the tcR package, and clonotypes were matched across fractions by CDR3 nucleotide sequence plus V segment. VDJmatch was used to annotate antigen specificity against VDJdb, with one amino acid substitution in CDR3 permitted. TCRdb reprocessed the sequencing reads and holds a single record per CDR3 protein sequence, with no DNA. V and J calls and clone size were set by TCRdb, not the authors. This sample's table lists about half a million distinct CDR3 sequences. The biggest ten clones account for roughly 1.4% of the sample.

To determine HCMV serostatus, a commercial ELISA kit was used to detect HCMV-specific IgG in serum. Peripheral blood mononuclear cells were isolated from blood by Ficoll density gradient centrifugation. Notes on this clonotype: Which antigen it targets is not known.

What the authors observed across the whole study: In over five donors, the dominant CD3+CD56+NKG2C+ clonotypes were among the top 10 CD8+ clonotypes and accounted for about 1.0-7.0% of CD8+ T cells. Whether the expanded NKG2C-expressing T cell clones were specific for HCMV antigens was left unclear. Those dominant clonotypes were again the most abundant among CD3+CD56-NKG2C+ cells in a handful of donors, at 28.3-60.1%.

Sequencing used blood T cells: a sorted CD56 or NKG2C T cell subset, CD4+ or CD8+ T cells, or bulk PBMC T cells (not recorded which). The sequence came from a woman between 45 and 65 years old in good health. Donor details come from another sample of the same person, matched by shared clones. The rearranged chain carries TRBV9 and TRBJ2-5; checking the TCRdb D call of TRBD1 is not possible without DNA. The CDR3 reads as follows: CASSAGTTSGTQYF.